This record covers a single TCR beta chain. Its antigen is not identified. This CDR3 has 17 amino acids. CDR1 is PRHDT and CDR2 is FYEKMQ in the germline V gene (reference sequence). J was trimmed by 0 bases and V by 5 bases; bases with no gene match: 11. Diagnostic criteria for definite or probable disease, in their recently defined form, were met by the patients with Susac syndrome. This record comes from a study of CD8 T cells in Susac syndrome. Points from the study as a whole: Peak Susac CD8+ clonal expansion occurred in TEMRA cells and active patients.

The authors reverse transcribed roughly 0.5 to 1 ug RNA with random hexamers. Across 54 Vbeta and 13 Jbeta, immunoSEQ multiplex PCR amplified TCR beta CDR3. TCRdb re-analysed the immunoSEQ multiplex PCR reads in MiXCR, keeping a single row per CDR3 protein. There are 120,000 or so distinct CDR3 sequences in the sample; about 95% occur only once, and around 0.2% lies in the top ten. The chain joins TRBV13 to TRBJ1-2, with 8 nucleotides matching TRBD1. The source is a human donor with Susac syndrome. The specimen sequenced was CD8+ T cells from PBMCs. CDR3 amino acids: CASSPEGQGLTNYGYTF. The DNA of the CDR3 is TGTGCCAGCAGCCCTGAAGGACAGGGCCTAACTAACTATGGCTACACCTTC. Together with reference TRBV13 and TRBJ1-2, the CDR3 gives the full variable domain: AAGVIQSPRHLIKEKRETATLKCYPIPRHDTVYWYQQGPGQDPQFLISFYEKMQSDKGSIPDRFSAQQFSDYHSELNMSSLELGDSALYFCASSPEGQGLTNYGYTFGSGTRLTVV.